The 26 T cell receptor beta chains presented below share a single source sample, sequenced in a study of identical twins. TCRdb redid the calling of the 5' RACE reads with MiXCR, one entry per CDR3 protein. The data hold some 710,000 distinct CDR3 sequences, with over 5% observed a single time. The specimen was naive T cells sorted from blood. The source is a man between 18 and 35 years old in good health.

In its sample, this clonotype was seen many times. This chain uses TRBV12-3 or TRBV12-4 with TRBJ2-2; D may correspond to TRBD1 or TRBD2 (5 bases each). V dropped 8 bases and J dropped 2 bases, with 12 bases sitting between them. The CDR3 is made up of 14 amino acids. The CDR3 region has the DNA TGTGCCAGCCTACTAGGGGCAAACACCGGGGAGCTGTTTTTT. It translates to CASLLGANTGELFF.

This clonotype was seen ten or more times. The chain links TRBV9 to TRBJ2-1, with TRBD2 as a possible D gene (5 bases). This CDR3 is 13 amino acids long. V dropped 0 bases and J dropped 6 bases, with 7 bases sitting between them. CDR1 SGDLS and CDR2 YYNGEE come from the germline V gene. The CDR3 DNA reads as TGTGCCAGCAGCGTAGGGGAGCCCAATGAGCAGTTCTTC. Protein product: CASSVGEPNEQFF.

A few counts support this clonotype. The chain couples TRBV5-1 to TRBJ2-6; no clear D. V lost 6 bases, J lost 1 base, and 8 bases lay in between. This CDR3 has 14 residues. Germline loops: CDR1 SGHRS, CDR2 YFSETQ. The CDR3 DNA is TGCGCCAGCACCCCCGGGTCTGGGGCCAACGTCCTGACTTTC. It codes for CASTPGSGANVLTF.

This clonotype was picked up many times. V and J are TRBV20-1 and TRBJ1-2; 7 bases line up with TRBD1. CDR1 and CDR2 from the germline V gene are DFQATT and SNEGSKA (reference sequence). With V trimmed by 0 bases and J by 8 bases, 9 bases remained unmatched. This CDR3 contains 14 residues. CDR3 DNA sequence: TGCAGTGCTAGAGATGACCCCACAGGGGTCGGCTACACCTTC. Translating it yields CSARDDPTGVGYTF.

CDR3 in DNA: TGTGCCAGCAGCCCACTCACCCAGCGCCCGGGCACTGAAGCTTTCTTT. Translating gives CASSPLTQRPGTEAFF. V gene TRBV3-1 combines with J gene TRBJ1-1; no clear D. Germline V gene lookup returns CDR1 LGHDT and CDR2 YNNKEL (reference sequence). V was pared by 4 bases and J by 4 bases, with 19 bases between. This CDR3 region has 16 residues.

This clonotype came up a few times. The gene calls are TRBV29-1 and TRBJ2-5, with D unresolved. The germline V and J ends were trimmed by 6 bases and 2 bases, with 4 bases remaining between them. This CDR3 comprises 10 residues. CDR1 and CDR2 from the germline V gene are SQVTM and ANQGSEA. For the CDR3, the DNA is TGCAGCGTGTCGCAAGAGACCCAGTACTTC. This codes for CSVSQETQYF. The full variable domain, rest sourced from reference TRBV29-1 and TRBJ2-5, is SAVISQKPSRDICQRGTSLTIQCQVDSQVTMMFWYRQQPGQSLTLIATANQGSEATYESGFVIDKFPISRPNLTFSTLTVSNMSPEDSSIYLCSVSQETQYFGPGTRLLVL.

Concerning this clonotype: This may be a read error: a much more frequent sequence differs by one nucleotide. The chain has TRBV5-1 and TRBJ1-1; 9 bases fit TRBD1. The CDR3 is made up of 17 amino acids. Germline CDR1 is SGHRS and CDR2 is YFSETQ. With 2 bases clipped from V and 0 bases from J, the junction kept 8 bases outside the gene matches. The CDR3 loop is CASSFSRQGDLNTEAFF. The CDR3 DNA is TGCGCCAGCAGCTTCTCGAGACAGGGGGACCTGAACACTGAAGCTTTCTTT.

There are many counts of this clonotype. The gene calls are TRBV20-1 and TRBJ1-3, with 7 bases matching TRBD1. CDR3 length: 16 amino acids. Germline-derived CDR1 and CDR2 are DFQATT and SNEGSKA (reference sequence). Trimming at V came to 4 bases and at J to 1 base, leaving 10 bases not matched to a gene. DNA of the CDR3: TGCAGTGCTACCGACGGACAGGCCTTGTCTGGAAACACCATATATTTT. Translated, it gives CSATDGQALSGNTIYF.

The V gene is TRBV7-2, the J gene TRBJ1-6, with D possibly TRBD1 on 6 matching bases. The CDR3 is 16 residues long. Trimming removed 2 bases from V and 10 bases from J, with 18 bases in between. Germline lookup yields CDR1 SGHTA and CDR2 FQGNSA. The CDR3 DNA follows: TGTGCCAGCAGCTTAACGGGGGGCGGGAGAGAATCACCCCTCCACTTT. It is translated as CASSLTGGGRESPLHF.

This clonotype was observed at least ten times. V is TRBV5-4 and J is TRBJ2-2, with D perhaps TRBD1 (6 bases). The V end was cut by 3 bases, the J end by 5 bases, with 11 bases between. The CDR3 contains 14 residues. The germline gives CDR1 SGHNT, CDR2 YYREEE (reference sequence). CDR3 nucleotides: TGTGCCAGCAGCTGGATAACAGGGACCGGGGAGCTGTTTTTT. Amino acid sequence: CASSWITGTGELFF.

This clonotype came up a few times. The chain uses TRBV12-3 or TRBV12-4 and TRBJ2-1; TRBD1 agrees at 8 bases. The CDR3 extends over 18 amino acids. The ends lost 8 bases at V and 0 bases at J; junction bases unmatched: 15. As DNA, the CDR3 is TGTGCCAGCGGGTGGACAGGGAACCTTCTAAGCTCCTACAATGAGCAGTTCTTC. It specifies CASGWTGNLLSSYNEQFF.

CDR3 bases: TGTGCCAGCAGCCAAGAACTCAGCGGGAGAGAGACCCAGTACTTC. It codes for CASSQELSGRETQYF. J is TRBJ2-5 and V is TRBV3-1, with 8 bases aligning to TRBD2. Looked up from germline, CDR1 is LGHDT and CDR2 is YNNKEL (reference sequence). This CDR3 has 15 residues. With V trimmed by 0 bases and J by 4 bases, 4 bases remained unmatched.

This clonotype occurred many times. The gene calls are TRBV5-1 and TRBJ2-1, with 7 nucleotides matching TRBD1. Unmatched junction bases numbered 4, after V lost 4 bases and J lost 0 bases. CDR3 length: 15 residues. Germline CDR1 reads SGHRS; CDR2 reads YFSETQ. The CDR3 region is CASSAAGGSYNEQFF. The CDR3 bases are TGCGCCAGCAGCGCCGCAGGGGGCTCCTACAATGAGCAGTTCTTC.

This clonotype was counted many times. This chain uses TRBV6-5 with TRBJ1-2; unclear D gene. Trimming pared 8 bases from V and 4 bases from J, leaving 11 bases between. The CDR3 loop spans 12 amino acids. Germline V CDR1 and CDR2: MNHEY, SVGAGI. CDR3 in amino acids: CASGASGYGYTF. In nucleotides, the CDR3 is TGTGCCAGCGGAGCGAGCGGCTATGGCTACACCTTC.

This clonotype came up many times. The chain employs TRBV7-9 and TRBJ2-2, with a tentative D call TRBD2 (5 bases). Germline V gene data show CDR1 as SEHNR and CDR2 as FQNEAQ (reference sequence). The CDR3 runs 13 residues. Trimming left V 5 bases short and J 7 bases short, with 11 bases between. Here the CDR3 reads CASSAGVVGELFF. CDR3 nucleotide sequence: TGTGCCAGCAGCGCCGGGGTCGTCGGGGAGCTGTTTTTT.

Ten or more counts support this clonotype. CDR3 in amino acids: CASSDRQETQYF. The CDR3 DNA follows: TGTGCCAGCAGCGATCGACAAGAGACCCAGTACTTC. The chain is built from TRBV6-5 and TRBJ2-5; D gene uncertain. The V gene's germline CDR1 is MNHEY and CDR2 SVGAGI. The CDR3 consists of 12 residues. Trimming cost V 6 bases and J 2 bases, with 7 bases left between them.

The chain has TRBV5-1 and TRBJ2-7; TRBD2 aligns across 15 bases. CDR1 is SGHRS and CDR2 is YFSETQ in the germline V gene. The CDR3 runs to 16 residues. J lost 5 bases, V lost 4 bases, and 7 bases had no gene match. The CDR3 sequence is CASSDGTSGRSNEQYF. The CDR3 coding sequence is TGCGCCAGCAGCGATGGGACTAGCGGGAGGAGCAACGAGCAGTACTTC.

Ten or more counts support this clonotype. The CDR3 coding sequence is TGCAGCGTTGAAGTGGGGACAGGTCCTAGCACAGATACGCAGTATTTT. This gives the protein CSVEVGTGPSTDTQYF. J is TRBJ2-3 and V is TRBV29-1, with TRBD1 matching over 8 bases. The CDR3 covers 16 residues. The V gene's germline CDR1 is SQVTM and CDR2 ANQGSEA. V shed 1 base and J 0 bases; nucleotides not matched to a gene: 6.

The V and J genes are TRBV19 and TRBJ2-1, with TRBD2 matching 9 bases. V lost 1 base and J lost 5; bases outside the gene matches: 3. The CDR3 runs 15 residues. The germline V gene has CDR1 LNHDA and CDR2 SQIVND (reference sequence). Written as DNA, the CDR3 is TGTGCCAGTAGTATAGCTAGCGGGATTAACAATGAGCAGTTCTTC. Translation gives CASSIASGINNEQFF.

This clonotype was observed at least ten times. The rearrangement joins TRBV29-1 to TRBJ2-5; possibly TRBD1 or TRBD2 for D (5 bases each). Trimming took 1 base from V and 5 from J, leaving 11 bases between them. The CDR3 covers 13 residues. Germline V gene lookup returns CDR1 SQVTM and CDR2 ANQGSEA. Written as DNA, the CDR3 is TGCAGCGTTGAAGTTCGTGGGACGGAGACCCAGTACTTC. Protein sequence: CSVEVRGTETQYF.

In this sample, this clonotype turned up many times. The chain joins TRBV3-1 to TRBJ2-4; D gene uncertain. The CDR3 runs 11 residues. Germline V CDR1 and CDR2: LGHDT, YNNKEL (reference sequence). V lost 6 bases and J lost 8, with 8 bases in between. The CDR3 loop reads CASRSGDIQYF. CDR3 bases: TGTGCCAGCAGGTCGGGCGACATTCAGTACTTC.

This clonotype was seen at least ten times. This chain links TRBV5-6 with TRBJ2-1; perhaps TRBD2 as D (5 bases). CDR3 length: 14 residues. V was pared by 2 bases and J by 8 bases, with 14 bases between. Germline CDR1 is SGHDT and CDR2 is YYEEEE. The CDR3 nucleotides read TGTGCCAGCAGCTTTCTATCCGGGATCGATGAGCAGTTCTTC. Its translation: CASSFLSGIDEQFF.

Concerning this clonotype itself: A much larger clone lies one base from this, so it may be a read error. The chain combines TRBV20-1 with TRBJ2-1; TRBD2 matches at 14 bases. This CDR3 comprises 13 residues. Germline-derived CDR1 and CDR2 are DFQATT and SNEGSKA (reference sequence). The CDR3 coding sequence is TGCACGGGTGGGACTAGCGGGAGACATGAGCAGTTCTTC. Translation: CTGGTSGRHEQFF.

This clonotype showed up many times. This chain joins TRBV6-6 and TRBJ1-5; D not certain. There are 12 residues in the CDR3. The V end was cut by 6 bases, the J end by 4 bases, with 7 bases between. Germline V gene lookup returns CDR1 MNHNY and CDR2 SVGAGI (reference sequence). The CDR3: CASRDPNQPQHF. The DNA of the CDR3 is TGTGCCAGCAGGGACCCTAATCAGCCCCAGCATTTT.

The chain has TRBV5-1 and TRBJ2-1; TRBD2 aligns across 7 bases. The CDR3 is 15 amino acids. V gave up 4 bases and J gave up 10 bases; unmatched junction bases: 14. Germline V gene lookup returns CDR1 SGHRS and CDR2 YFSETQ. The CDR3 sequence is CASSLGTLGAGEQFF. The CDR3, as DNA: TGCGCCAGCAGCCTCGGGACTTTGGGAGCGGGGGAGCAGTTCTTC.

The CDR3 bases are TGTGCCAGTAATTTAGGGGTTAGCACAGATACGCAGTATTTT. Amino acid sequence: CASNLGVSTDTQYF. The J gene is TRBJ2-3, the V gene TRBV19; possibly TRBD1 for D (5 bases). The CDR3 is 14 amino acids. Trimming took 7 bases from V and 0 from J, leaving 11 bases between them. CDR1 LNHDA and CDR2 SQIVND come from the germline V gene (reference sequence).